The clone carrying this TCR beta chain occurred a few times. The data were obtained in a study of T cell repertoires in cytomegalovirus infection. TCRdb recomputed calls from the reads with MiXCR, one row per CDR3 protein. Of 150,000 or so distinct CDR3 sequences in the sample, around 20% were seen once. Trimming cost V 4 bases and J 1 base; bases outside gene matches: 11. Per the germline V gene, CDR1 is KGHSH and CDR2 is LQKENI. CDR3 size: 17 residues. This chain joins TRBV18 and TRBJ2-5; TRBD1 aligns across 8 bases. Sample: PBMCs. This TCR came from a human donor in good health (CMV status not recorded). Some clones in this sample may be carry-over from other donors' samples. The DNA for the CDR3 is TGTGCCAGCTCACTTGCCGACGGGACAGGTGCCCAAGAGACCCAGTACTTC. Protein product: CASSLADGTGAQETQYF.